The 9 T cell receptor beta chains reported below all come from one sample, sequenced in a study of cytotoxic CD8 clonotypes in ibrutinib-treated CLL. Using immunoSEQ multiplex PCR, the repertoire was profiled, and TCRdb retains in-frame clones only, with some absent. The table has 300,000 to 350,000 clones, 70% to 80% seen once; the top ten hold over 5%. The source material was PBMCs, sampled before ibrutinib treatment. Receptor source: a human donor with chronic lymphocytic leukemia.

The chain uses TRBV7-9 and TRBJ1-1; D remains ambiguous. The length of the CDR3 is 17 residues. Trimming took off 5 bases at V and 3 bases at J, with 22 bases between the two ends. Germline values: CDR1 SEHNR, CDR2 FQNEAQ (reference sequence). This chain's CDR3 is CASSLPTRDHGHTEAFF. The CDR3 DNA follows: TGTGCCAGCAGCCTTCCGACACGGGATCACGGGCACACTGAAGCTTTCTTT.

This sequence joins TRBV5-4 and TRBJ2-1; D ambiguous. Germline-derived CDR1 and CDR2 are SGHNT and YYREEE (reference sequence). CDR3 length: 16 residues. Deletions cut 0 bases from V and 6 bases from J, with 16 bases between. The CDR3 bases are TGTGCCAGCAGCTTGGATCTAGTTGGGCGCCGCAATGAGCAGTTCTTC. This gives the protein CASSLDLVGRRNEQFF.

J is TRBJ1-4 and V is TRBV27; D uncertain. Germline V gives CDR1 MNHEY, CDR2 SMNVEV (reference sequence). V was shortened by 1 base and J by 2 bases, with 5 bases between the two germline ends. The CDR3 contains 14 residues. The CDR3 here is CASSLFGTNEKLFF. The DNA for the CDR3 is TGTGCCAGCAGTTTATTTGGGACTAATGAAAAACTGTTTTTT. The full variable domain, completed using reference TRBV27 and TRBJ1-4, is EAQVTQNPRYLITVTGKKLTVTCSQNMNHEYMSWYRQDPGLGLRQIYYSMNVEVTDKGDVPEGYKVSRKEKRNFPLILESPSPNQTSLYFCASSLFGTNEKLFFGSGTQLSVL.

This clone was detected only a few times. J is TRBJ2-7 and V is TRBV15; D perhaps matches TRBD1 (5 bases). The V end was cut by 0 bases, the J end by 3 bases, with 15 bases between. Germline V gives CDR1 LNHNV, CDR2 YYDKDF (reference sequence). This CDR3 has 16 amino acids. The CDR3 spells CATSRETGEMSYEQYF. The CDR3 DNA sequence: TGTGCCACCAGCAGAGAAACAGGAGAAATGAGCTACGAGCAGTACTTC.

CDR3 sequence reads: CASSPEGLAGYNEQFF. The CDR3 region has the DNA TGTGCCAGCAGCCCCGAGGGACTAGCTGGTTACAATGAGCAGTTCTTC. This sequence joins TRBV5-4 and TRBJ2-1; 9 nucleotides align to TRBD2. Looked up from germline, CDR1 is SGHNT and CDR2 is YYREEE (reference sequence). This CDR3 spans 16 amino acids. With 4 bases clipped from V and 4 bases from J, the junction kept 9 bases outside the gene matches.

J is TRBJ2-7 and V is TRBV7-2; 12 nucleotides agree with TRBD2. The CDR3 consists of 15 residues. Per the germline V gene, CDR1 is SGHTA and CDR2 is FQGNSA. The V gene end was trimmed by 2 bases and the J gene end by 2 bases; junction bases not matched to a gene: 1. DNA for the CDR3: TGTGCCAGCAGCTTACTAGCGGGAGGGCCCTACGAGCAGTACTTC. This translates into CASSLLAGGPYEQYF.

This clone was detected once. The chain couples TRBV2 to TRBJ1-4, with TRBD1 matching over 7 bases. With V trimmed by 6 bases and J by 0 bases, 7 bases remained unmatched. This CDR3 spans 16 amino acids. Germline loops: CDR1 SNHLY, CDR2 FYNNEI. Here the CDR3 DNA reads TGTGCCAGCAGCAGACAGGGACTGGCAACTAATGAAAAACTGTTTTTT. This encodes CASSRQGLATNEKLFF. The complete variable domain, with remaining parts taken from reference TRBV2 and TRBJ1-4, reads EPEVTQTPSHQVTQMGQEVILRCVPISNHLYFYWYRQILGQKVEFLVSFYNNEISEKSEIFDDQFSVERPDGSNFTLKIRSTKLEDSAMYFCASSRQGLATNEKLFFGSGTQLSVL.

This clone has just one count. CDR3: CASSSDPRAEQYF. DNA for the CDR3: TGTGCCAGCAGCTCGGACCCACGTGCCGAGCAGTACTTC. The chain carries TRBV7-6 and TRBJ2-7; D is unresolved. Per germline, CDR1 SGHVS and CDR2 FNYEAQ. V gave up 4 bases and J gave up 6 bases, with 13 bases separating them. This CDR3 is 13 amino acids long.

This chain joins TRBV6-6 and TRBJ2-7; D may be TRBD2 (6 bases). The CDR3 extends over 11 amino acids. The V end was cut by 8 bases, the J end by 4 bases, with 9 bases between. Per germline, CDR1 MNHNY and CDR2 SVGAGI (reference sequence). The CDR3 spells CASYGGYEQYF. The CDR3 bases are TGTGCCAGCTATGGAGGGTACGAGCAGTACTTC.